This is a list of T cell receptor beta chains from one sample in a study of long-term antiretroviral therapy in people with HIV. Profiling relied on immunoSEQ multiplex PCR, and the TCRdb table lists in-frame clones only, not all of them. This table has about 16,000 clones, 85% appearing once. Sequencing was performed on unsorted PBMCs, taken 0.5 years after starting antiretroviral therapy. The receptors stem from a woman between 40 and 50 years old with HIV. The CDR3 runs from the conserved cysteine through the conserved F or W. The D gene is left open where the match is weak. Clone size is stated in some rows and not others, as once, few, many or a class when expanded.

J,size,V,D,DNA,CDR3
TRBJ1-1,once,TRBV6-5,.,TGTGCCAGCACCCCCACAGCGACGGAACAAGCTTTCTTT,CASTPTATEQAFF
TRBJ2-7,.,TRBV2,.,TGTGCCAGCAGTGAAGAGGTGTACTACGAGCAGTACTTC,CASSEEVYYEQYF
TRBJ2-1,.,TRBV6-5,TRBD1,TGTGCCAGCAGTATACAGGGGAATGAGCAGTTCTTC,CASSIQGNEQFF
TRBJ2-3,.,TRBV12-5,TRBD1,TGTGCTAGTGGCTCGTTGGGACAGGGATCAGATACGCAGTATTTT,CASGSLGQGSDTQYF
TRBJ2-1,.,TRBV11-2,.,TGTGCCAGCAGCTTAGGGCCCCTAGCGCCCAATGAGCAGTTCTTC,CASSLGPLAPNEQFF
TRBJ2-7,.,TRBV5-1,TRBD2,TGCGCCAGCAGCTATCGGACTAGCGACCACTACGAGCAGTACTTC,CASSYRTSDHYEQYF
TRBJ1-5,.,TRBV27,.,TGTGCCAGCAGTTTAACGGTAAACCAGCCCCAGCATTTT,CASSLTVNQPQHF
TRBJ2-3,.,TRBV7-8,.,TGTGCCAGCAGCCCGTCGACTAACACAGATACGCAGTATTTT,CASSPSTNTDTQYF
TRBJ2-1,.,TRBV28,.,TGTGCCAGCAGTTTAGGCGACAGTCCTTTCTTC,CASSLGDSPFF
TRBJ2-1,.,TRBV4-2,.,TGTGCCAGCAGCCGCGGACAGACGCCCTACAATGAGCAGTTCTTC,CASSRGQTPYNEQFF
TRBJ2-7,.,TRBV5-4,TRBD2,TGTGCCAGCAGCCGGAGGGAGGGTTCCTACGAGCAGTACTTC,CASSRREGSYEQYF
TRBJ2-1,once,TRBV19,.,TGTGCCAGTAGTCTGGGCGGGCAGTCAACCCCATACAATGAGCAGTTCTTC,CASSLGGQSTPYNEQFF
TRBJ2-1,.,TRBV29-1,TRBD1,TGCAGCGTCATACCGGGACAGGGACTATTCTTC,CSVIPGQGLFF
TRBJ2-2,few,TRBV19,.,TGTGCCAGTAGTCCCCGGCCCCCCGGGGAGCTGTTTTTT,CASSPRPPGELFF
TRBJ1-1,.,TRBV5-1,TRBD1,TGCGCCAGCAGCTTGGCTTATGGGACAGGCAATTCCGAAGCTTTCTTT,CASSLAYGTGNSEAFF
TRBJ2-7,.,TRBV18,.,TGTGCCAGCTCACCACCTCCGGCGGAGAGCTCCTACGAGCAGTACTTC,CASSPPPAESSYEQYF
TRBJ2-7,.,TRBV5-4,.,TGTGCCAGCAGCTTTCAGGGATACGAGCAGTACTTC,CASSFQGYEQYF
TRBJ2-5,.,TRBV28,.,TGTGCCAGCAGACCCGGACTCAGTCAAGAGACCCAGTACTTC,CASRPGLSQETQYF
TRBJ1-1,once,TRBV7-9,.,TGTGCCGGCGGGGGGAACTTACCTGAAGCTTTCTTT,CAGGGNLPEAFF
TRBJ1-4,.,TRBV5-1,.,TGCGCCAGCAGACCGGGGTCAACTAATGAAAAACTGTTTTTT,CASRPGSTNEKLFF
TRBJ1-1,.,TRBV11-2,.,TGTGCCAGCAGCTTAGGGGGGGTCGGCACTGAAGCTTTCTTT,CASSLGGVGTEAFF
TRBJ2-5,.,TRBV9,.,TGTGCCAGCAGCCAATCCGGTGGGCCTCAAGAGACCCAGTACTTC,CASSQSGGPQETQYF
TRBJ1-2,.,TRBV6-6,.,TGTGCCAGCAGTTACTCTGGGGAATCCTATGGCTACACCTTC,CASSYSGESYGYTF
TRBJ2-6,.,TRBV28,.,TGTGCCAGCAGTTTCGGAACAGATTATCCAAATTTAAGCGCCTCTGGGGCCAACGTCCTGACTTTC,CASSFGTDYPNLSASGANVLTF
TRBJ1-2,.,TRBV5-4,TRBD1,TGTGCCAGCAGCTTGTTAGGGGGCGAGCTTCTTAACTATGGCTACACCTTC,CASSLLGGELLNYGYTF
TRBJ1-2,.,TRBV15,TRBD1,TGTGCCACCAGCAGTGGACCACAGGGGAACTATGGCTACACCTTC,CATSSGPQGNYGYTF
TRBJ1-1,.,TRBV19,TRBD1,TGTGCCAGTAGTCGACAGGGGGGAGGTACTGAAGCTTTCTTT,CASSRQGGGTEAFF
TRBJ1-5,.,TRBV6-6,.,TGTGCCAGCAGTCAATATAGCAATCAGCCCCAGCATTTT,CASSQYSNQPQHF
TRBJ1-2,.,TRBV5-4,.,TGTGCCAGCAGCTTGCCGTACGACAGTAGATATGGCTACACCTTC,CASSLPYDSRYGYTF
TRBJ2-1,.,TRBV29-1,TRBD1,TGCAGCGTGGACAGGGGAGCCTTATACAATGAGCAGTTCTTC,CSVDRGALYNEQFF
TRBJ2-7,.,TRBV19,.,TGTGCCAGTAGTAGGGGGACGAGCTCCTACGAGCAGTACTTC,CASSRGTSSYEQYF
TRBJ2-7,.,TRBV7-9,.,TGTGCCAGCAGCCGACCGCCTGGCTACGAGCAGTACTTC,CASSRPPGYEQYF
TRBJ2-1,.,TRBV2,TRBD2,TGTGCCAGCAGCCTAGCGGGAGTAGCCCTCAATGAGCAGTTCTTC,CASSLAGVALNEQFF
TRBJ1-1,.,TRBV6-5,.,TGTGCCAGCATTACGTCGGGGAAGAAAGCTTTCTTT,CASITSGKKAFF
TRBJ2-1,.,TRBV2,.,TGTGCCAGCAGCGCCGGGACGGGAACCTACAATGAGCAGTTCTTC,CASSAGTGTYNEQFF
TRBJ2-2,once,TRBV5-3,.,TGTGCCAGAAGCTCCTGTAGCGGAGAACCCACCGGGGAGCTGTTTTTT,CARSSCSGEPTGELFF
TRBJ2-7,.,TRBV7-9,.,TGTGCCAGCAGTTACTCCGGCCCCTACGAGCAGTACTTC,CASSYSGPYEQYF
TRBJ2-1,.,TRBV6-4,.,TGTGCCAGCAGTCTAGGGACGGCCTACAATGAGCAGTTCTTC,CASSLGTAYNEQFF
TRBJ1-3,.,TRBV6-5,.,TGTGCCAGCAGTTTCGGCACCCACTCTGGAAACACCATATATTTT,CASSFGTHSGNTIYF
TRBJ2-5,.,TRBV6-5,TRBD2,TGTGCCAGCAGTTTAGGGACTAGCGGGAAGAAGACCCAGTACTTC,CASSLGTSGKKTQYF